The 22 T cell receptor beta chains listed next were all sequenced from one sample in a study of cytomegalovirus exposure and HLA in healthy donors. The PCR employed 60 Vbeta primers together with 13 Jbeta primers. Only in-frame clones appear in the TCRdb table, and some are missing; sequencing was by immunoSEQ multiplex PCR. Of roughly 180,000 clones listed, 65% to 85% were seen once; the top ten hold 1.2%. Sequencing was done on a sample of PBMCs. Every receptor here comes from a boy aged 2 to 9 in good health and CMV-seronegative.

This clone was picked up one time. Written as DNA, the CDR3 is TGTGCCTGGAGCGAGGGCGGGGGGAACAATCAGCCCCAGCATTTT. Its protein is CAWSEGGGNNQPQHF. This rearrangement joins TRBV30 to TRBJ1-5; a possible D gene is TRBD1 (5 bases). CDR3 size: 15 residues. Germline V gene sequence: CDR1 GTSNPN, CDR2 SVGIG (reference sequence). V shed 3 bases and J shed 3 bases, with 15 bases lying between them.

The V gene is TRBV6-6, the J gene TRBJ1-2; 9 bases map to TRBD1. The CDR3 is made up of 13 amino acids. In germline, CDR1 is MNHNY, CDR2 SVGAGI (reference sequence). After removal of 6 bases from V and 6 bases from J, the junction contained 5 bases not matched to a gene. CDR3 protein: CASRPRTGDGYTF. The CDR3 DNA is TGTGCCAGCAGACCTCGGACAGGGGATGGCTACACCTTC.

The rearrangement links TRBV11-3 to TRBJ2-2, with D possibly matching TRBD2 (6 bases). Germline values: CDR1 SGHNT, CDR2 YENEEA. The CDR3 is 14 amino acids. The V and J ends lost 1 base and 3 bases respectively, with 6 bases between them. Here the CDR3 reads CASSLAGDTGELFF. CDR3 sequence (DNA): TGTGCCAGCAGCTTAGCGGGAGACACCGGGGAGCTGTTTTTT.

A few counts support this clone. This chain uses TRBV18 with TRBJ2-3; TRBD2 matches at 7 bases. Trimming at V came to 0 bases and at J to 4 bases, leaving 4 bases not matched to a gene. Germline CDR1 is KGHSH and CDR2 is LQKENI. The CDR3 extends over 15 amino acids. This chain's CDR3 is CASSPPGGNADTQYF. In DNA, the CDR3 is TGTGCCAGCTCACCACCCGGGGGGAATGCAGATACGCAGTATTTT.

This clone was seen once. The CDR3 spells CATSRELGGFGNTIYF. CDR3 in DNA: TGTGCCACCAGCAGAGAATTAGGAGGGTTCGGAAACACCATATATTTT. The chain links TRBV15 to TRBJ1-3; D gene unclear. Trimming removed 0 bases at V and 4 bases at J, with 13 bases between. CDR1 LNHNV and CDR2 YYDKDF come from the germline V gene (reference sequence). The CDR3 spans 16 residues.

The chain employs TRBV9 and TRBJ2-2; TRBD2 aligns across 8 bases. Germline V gives CDR1 SGDLS, CDR2 YYNGEE. The CDR3 length is 15 residues. The V and J ends lost 3 bases and 5 bases, in that order; junction bases with no gene match: 6. This CDR3 is CASSERELRTGELFF. The CDR3 coding sequence is TGTGCCAGCAGCGAGCGGGAGTTACGAACCGGGGAGCTGTTTTTT.

This clone came up once. V is TRBV13 and J is TRBJ2-7, with D unclear. Germline CDR1 is PRHDT and CDR2 is FYEKMQ (reference sequence). The CDR3 covers 14 residues. Trimming cost V 0 bases and J 0 bases, with 6 bases left between them. CDR3 nucleotide sequence: TGTGCCAGCAGCTTAGGGCGGTCCTCCTACGAGCAGTACTTC. Amino acids: CASSLGRSSYEQYF. Drawing the rest from reference TRBV13 and TRBJ2-7, the complete variable domain is AAGVIQSPRHLIKEKRETATLKCYPIPRHDTVYWYQQGPGQDPQFLISFYEKMQSDKGSIPDRFSAQQFSDYHSELNMSSLELGDSALYFCASSLGRSSYEQYFGPGTRLTVT.

The J gene is TRBJ2-5, the V gene TRBV4-3; 10 bases line up with TRBD2. The V gene's germline CDR1 is LGHNA and CDR2 YSLEER. Germline trimming cut 0 bases from V and 5 bases from J; bases unmatched to any gene: 9. This CDR3 is 17 amino acids long. CDR3 in DNA: TGCGCCAGCAGCCAAGATGGAGCGGGAGGGCCCGGGGAGACCCAGTACTTC. It is translated as CASSQDGAGGPGETQYF.

This sequence joins TRBV9 and TRBJ2-7; TRBD2 agrees at 9 bases. With 4 bases clipped from V and 0 bases from J, the junction kept 5 bases outside the gene matches. The V gene's germline CDR1 is SGDLS and CDR2 YYNGEE. This CDR3 spans 15 amino acids. CDR3 bases: TGTGCCAGCAGCACTAGCGGGTCCTACTCCTACGAGCAGTACTTC. Its protein is CASSTSGSYSYEQYF.

The rearrangement links TRBV19 to TRBJ2-5; TRBD2 aligns across 11 bases. V lost 5 bases, J lost 2 bases, and 13 bases stayed unmatched. The CDR3 is 18 amino acids. In germline, CDR1 is LNHDA, CDR2 SQIVND (reference sequence). In DNA form, the CDR3 reads TGTGCCAGTAGTCCTGGGTTGCTAGCGGGGGGTGTTCAAGAGACCCAGTACTTC. Translation: CASSPGLLAGGVQETQYF. Combining the CDR3 with reference TRBV19 and TRBJ2-5 gives the whole variable domain DGGITQSPKYLFRKEGQNVTLSCEQNLNHDAMYWYRQDPGQGLRLIYYSQIVNDFQKGDIAEGYSVSREKKESFPLTVTSAQKNPTAFYLCASSPGLLAGGVQETQYFGPGTRLLVL.

This chain links TRBV21-1 with TRBJ2-7; TRBD1 is the table's D call, not checked against the DNA. TRBV21-1 is classified as a pseudogene. The CDR3 is 20 residues long. The CDR3 DNA sequence: TGTGCCAGCAGCAAAGGGGCGGACAGGGAAACATTCGAATTCGGATACGAGCAGTACTTC. Residues: CASSKGADRETFEFGYEQYF.

The chain joins TRBV30 to TRBJ2-2; D unclear. The CDR3 consists of 13 residues. CDR1 GTSNPN and CDR2 SVGIG come from the germline V gene (reference sequence). Between the trimmed V and J ends, which lost 2 bases and 4 bases, there was a span of 8 bases. CDR3 in amino acids: CAWSRESTGELFF. The CDR3 DNA reads as TGTGCCTGGAGTAGAGAGTCCACCGGGGAGCTGTTTTTT.

This chain uses TRBV4-3 with TRBJ2-5; D is unclear. The DNA end favors TRBJ2-7, so the J call may be wrong. The CDR3 spans 13 residues. CDR1 and CDR2 from the germline V gene are LGHNA and YSLEER. In nucleotides, the CDR3 is TGCGCCAGCAGCCCATCCCTCGGGTACGAGCAGTACTTC. This encodes CASSPSLGYEQYF.

The chain employs TRBV6-6 and TRBJ2-7; 11 bases are a match to TRBD1. Germline trimming cut 5 bases from V and 5 bases from J; bases unmatched to any gene: 2. CDR1 is MNHNY, CDR2 SVGAGI, per germline (reference sequence). The CDR3 runs to 13 residues. The CDR3 bases are TGTGCCAGCAGTCGGACAGGGGGCAACGAGCAGTACGTC. It specifies CASSRTGGNEQYV.

This clone was seen just once. The chain carries TRBV5-1 and TRBJ1-2; the match to TRBD1 covers 9 bases. In germline, CDR1 is SGHRS, CDR2 YFSETQ. J lost 3 bases, V lost 5 bases, and 8 bases had no gene match. The length of the CDR3 is 15 residues. CDR3 residues: CASRLAGQGHYGYTF. CDR3 bases: TGCGCCAGCAGGCTTGCCGGACAGGGGCACTATGGCTACACCTTC.

The chain is built from TRBV10-2 and TRBJ1-2; D call uncertain. V lost 4 bases and J 2 bases, leaving 8 bases between the germline ends. The germline CDR1 and CDR2 sequences are WSHSY and SAAADI. This CDR3 has 13 amino acids. The CDR3 protein is CASSGSGNYGYTF. The CDR3 bases are TGCGCCAGCAGTGGCTCCGGGAACTATGGCTACACCTTC.

V is TRBV19 and J is TRBJ2-1, with a tentative D call TRBD1 (6 bases). This CDR3 has 13 residues. Per the germline V gene, CDR1 is LNHDA and CDR2 is SQIVND (reference sequence). Trimming stripped 5 bases from V and 8 bases from J, with 13 bases between. The CDR3 reads CASSLRTADEQFF. The CDR3 DNA reads as TGTGCCAGTAGTCTAAGGACAGCGGATGAGCAGTTCTTC.

The J gene is TRBJ1-1, the V gene TRBV18, with TRBD1 matching 9 bases. This CDR3 comprises 16 residues. Germline CDR1 reads KGHSH; CDR2 reads LQKENI. The ends lost 3 bases at V and 2 bases at J; junction bases unmatched: 7. CDR3 region: CASSPGQGLDNTEAFF. CDR3 sequence (DNA): TGTGCCAGCTCACCTGGACAGGGGCTGGATAACACTGAAGCTTTCTTT.

This rearrangement joins TRBV7-6 to TRBJ2-1; 7 nucleotides align to TRBD2. The germline V gene has CDR1 SGHVS and CDR2 FNYEAQ. The trim removed 6 bases at V and 5 bases at J, leaving 10 bases unmatched. This CDR3 is built from 15 residues. CDR3 in DNA: TGTGCCAGCAGTAACGGGGGGAGGAGGGACAATGAGCAGTTCTTC. Amino acid sequence: CASSNGGRRDNEQFF. The variable domain in full, with the rest retrieved from reference TRBV7-6 and TRBJ2-1, is GAGVSQSPRYKVTKRGQDVALRCDPISGHVSLYWYRQALGQGPEFLTYFNYEAQQDKSGLPNDRFSAERPEGSISTLTIQRTEQRDSAMYRCASSNGGRRDNEQFFGPGTRLTVL.

This rearrangement joins TRBV4-2 to TRBJ1-1, with D unresolved. This CDR3 spans 14 amino acids. Between the trimmed V and J ends, which lost 3 bases and 0 bases, there was a span of 8 bases. Looked up from germline, CDR1 is LGHNA and CDR2 is YNFKEQ. CDR3 nucleotides: TGTGCCAGCAGCCATAGCAGCTTGAACACTGAAGCTTTCTTT. Translation: CASSHSSLNTEAFF.

This chain joins TRBV10-3 and TRBJ1-1; 7 bases are shared with TRBD1. The germline CDR1 and CDR2 sequences are ENHRY and SYGVKD. V lost 3 bases and J lost 2; bases outside the gene matches: 3. This CDR3 has 14 residues. For the CDR3, the DNA is TGTGCCATCAGTGATTACAGGGGTAACACTGAAGCTTTCTTT. Amino acids: CAISDYRGNTEAFF.

The chain couples TRBV5-6 to TRBJ1-2, with 8 bases matching TRBD1. The J segment lost 2 bases and the V segment lost 7 bases, leaving 7 bases of the junction unmatched. The CDR3 consists of 14 residues. CDR1 and CDR2 from the germline V gene are SGHDT and YYEEEE. The CDR3 region is CASHRQGANYGYTF. As DNA, the CDR3 is TGTGCCAGCCATCGTCAGGGGGCCAACTATGGCTACACCTTC. Complete variable domain (other parts from reference TRBV5-6 and TRBJ1-2): DAGVTQSPTHLIKTRGQQVTLRCSPKSGHDTVSWYQQALGQGPQFIFQYYEEEERQRGNFPDRFSGHQFPNYSSELNVNALLLGDSALYLCASHRQGANYGYTFGSGTRLTVV.